Listed below are T cell receptor beta chains from one sample, sequenced in a study of T cell responses to AZD1222 COVID-19 vaccine. TCRdb's table, derived via immunoSEQ multiplex PCR, lists solely in-frame clones and lacks some. The repertoire holds around 250,000 clones, with approximately 93% as singletons. Specimen: peripheral blood, collected on day 0 of AZD1222 vaccination. All receptors come from an adult in good health. Both conserved end residues are part of each CDR3. A D gene is named only where the DNA matches it firmly. Clone size is given for some rows only: seen once, a few or many times, or a class if the clone is expanded.

>TRBV28|-|TRBD1|TRBJ1-5
TGTGCCAGCAGAGTGGGACAGGGGGTGATGCCCCAGCATTTT
CASRVGQGVMPQHF
>TRBV19|few|TRBD2|TRBJ2-7
TGTGCCAGTAGTATCCTCCCGGGAGGGGGCTACGAGCAGTACTTC
CASSILPGGGYEQYF
>TRBV7-2|once|-|TRBJ1-4
TGTGCCAGCAGCCCTAGGGCGACTAATGAAAAACTGTTTTTT
CASSPRATNEKLFF
>TRBV28|-|-|TRBJ1-3
TGTGCCAGCAGTTTCGGGGATGGTTCTGGAAACACCATATATTTT
CASSFGDGSGNTIYF
>TRBV2|-|-|TRBJ2-7
TGTGCCAGCAGTGGGTACTCCTACGAGCAGTACTTC
CASSGYSYEQYF
>TRBV11-1|-|TRBD1|TRBJ1-1
TGTGCCAGCAGCTCCACAGGGGGGGCTGAAGCTTTCTTT
CASSSTGGAEAFF
>TRBV5-6|-|-|TRBJ1-1
TGTGCCAGCAGCTTGACAGTCTCTCGGGCGTCGGTTGAAGCTTTCTTT
CASSLTVSRASVEAFF
>TRBV11-2|once|TRBD1|TRBJ1-6
TGTGCCAGCAGCTTAGACCCAGGGGGGAATTCACCCCTCCACTTT
CASSLDPGGNSPLHF
>TRBV10-3|-|TRBD1|TRBJ2-1
TGTGCCATCAGTGAGCCCAAGCAGGGGGCGAGTGAGCAGTTCTTC
CAISEPKQGASEQFF
>TRBV6-5|-|-|TRBJ1-4
TGTGCCAGCTGGGTTGGGGGTCGTGAAAAACTGTTTTTT
CASWVGGREKLFF
>TRBV28|-|-|TRBJ1-1
TGTGCCAGCAGAATTGGCACTGAAGCTTTCTTT
CASRIGTEAFF
>TRBV7-2|-|-|TRBJ1-1
TGTGCCAGCAGCCCGACAGAAACTAGGAACACTGAAGCTTTCTTT
CASSPTETRNTEAFF
>TRBV24-1|-|-|TRBJ2-1
TGTGCCAGCAGGGGCCGGGGGGCCCACAATGAGCAGTTCTTC
CASRGRGAHNEQFF
>TRBV28|-|TRBD2|TRBJ2-1
TGTGCCAGCAGCCGTACTAGCGGGGGGCCCAATGAGCAGTTCTTC
CASSRTSGGPNEQFF
>TRBV9|once|-|TRBJ1-6
TGTGCCAGCAGCCCCTCGCAGGGCGCAGGTTCACCCCTCCACTTT
CASSPSQGAGSPLHF
>TRBV6-5|once|TRBD1|TRBJ1-1
TGTGCCAGCAGCCCCCGGACAGGTGTGAACACTGAAGCTTTCTTT
CASSPRTGVNTEAFF
>TRBV23-1|-|TRBD1|TRBJ2-1
TGCGCCAGCAGTCAACACCGGGACAGCTCCTACAATGAGCAGTTCTTC
CASSQHRDSSYNEQFF
>TRBV2|-|-|TRBJ2-7
TGTGCCAGCACCGGAGGAAGGGGATCCTACGAGCAGTACTTC
CASTGGRGSYEQYF
>TRBV7-9|-|-|TRBJ1-3
TGTGCCAGCAGCTTAGCGCGCAGGGAAAACACCATATATTTT
CASSLARRENTIYF